This T cell receptor (beta chain) was recovered during a study of T cells in Graves' hyperthyroidism and ophthalmopathy. Whole-study context: Initial diagnosis, before any treatment, was when peripheral blood was collected.

With respect to this clonotype: A junction boundary mismatches the germline segment, possibly from a read error.

Exclusion of a patient resulted from uncontrolled infection, other autoimmune disease, pregnancy or lactation. Fresh 10 ml peripheral blood yielded PBMCs. Template material for amplifying TCR beta CDR3 regions consisted of RNA transcripts. The TCR CDR3 was amplified in a first-round RT-PCR using the HTBI primer set. TCRdb re-called the multiplex PCR reads with MiXCR, one entry per CDR3 protein. Among 94,000 or so distinct CDR3 sequences listed, about 51% were seen once. There are 14 residues in the CDR3. Germline lookup yields CDR1 SGHRS and CDR2 YFSETQ. The source material was blood. This receptor was taken from a woman aged 40 to 55 with Graves' hyperthyroidism. This rearrangement joins TRBV5-1 to TRBJ1-2, with 12 bases fitting TRBD1. CDR3 sequence: CASSGTGGVYGYTF. CDR3 coding DNA: TGCGCCAGCAGCGGGACAGGGGGCGTCTATGGCTACACCTTT.